A single sample is the source of the 21 T cell receptor beta chains below, sequenced in a study of blood T cell repertoires in COVID-19. Clones were read by immunoSEQ multiplex PCR, and TCRdb kept only the in-frame ones, dropping some. The profile shows about 73,000 clones, roughly 87% of them singletons. Sequencing used peripheral blood. The receptors stem from a man at least 80 years old with acute or convalescent COVID-19.

The V gene is TRBV2, the J gene TRBJ2-1; 8 positions agree with TRBD1. This CDR3 is built from 13 residues. The germline V gene encodes CDR1 SNHLY and CDR2 FYNNEI. V lost 10 bases to trimming and J lost 8 bases; unmatched junction nucleotides: 10. The CDR3 bases are TGTGCCATTCGAGGACAGGGTCAAGATGAGCAGTTCTTC. Its translation is CAIRGQGQDEQFF.

The rearrangement uses TRBV2 and TRBJ2-3; 11 bases map to TRBD2. CDR1 SNHLY and CDR2 FYNNEI come from the germline V gene. V trimming: 5 bases; J trimming: 0 bases; junction bases outside the gene matches: 1. The CDR3 is 15 amino acids. The CDR3 region is CASSWTSGSTDTQYF. CDR3 DNA sequence: TGTGCCAGCAGTTGGACTAGCGGGAGCACAGATACGCAGTATTTT.

The chain has TRBV5-5 and TRBJ1-2; TRBD1 matches 7 bases. The J segment lost 3 bases and the V segment lost 0 bases, leaving 5 bases of the junction unmatched. Germline CDR1 SGHKS, CDR2 YYEKEE (reference sequence). The CDR3 covers 15 residues. This CDR3 is CASSLAGQGDYGYTF. The CDR3 nucleotides are TGTGCCAGCAGCTTGGCCGGGCAGGGGGACTATGGCTACACCTTC. Drawing the rest from reference TRBV5-5 and TRBJ1-2, the complete variable domain is DAGVTQSPTHLIKTRGQQVTLRCSPISGHKSVSWYQQVLGQGPQFIFQYYEKEERGRGNFPDRFSARQFPNYSSELNVNALLLGDSALYLCASSLAGQGDYGYTFGSGTRLTVV.

The rearrangement uses TRBV28 and TRBJ2-5, with 7 bases identical to TRBD2. The germline V gene has CDR1 MDHEN and CDR2 SYDVKM. J lost 2 bases, V lost 2 bases, and 5 bases had no gene match. The CDR3 consists of 15 residues. CDR3 coding DNA: TGTGCCAGCAGTTTAAGGGCTAGCGGACAAGAGACCCAGTACTTC. This gives the protein CASSLRASGQETQYF. Combining the CDR3 with reference TRBV28 and TRBJ2-5 gives the whole variable domain DVKVTQSSRYLVKRTGEKVFLECVQDMDHENMFWYRQDPGLGLRLIYFSYDVKMKEKGDIPEGYSVSREKKERFSLILESASTNQTSMYLCASSLRASGQETQYFGPGTRLLVL.

The chain carries TRBV7-9 and TRBJ2-2; 8 positions agree with TRBD2. V was pared by 5 bases and J by 0 bases, with 5 bases of the junction left unmatched. CDR3 length: 16 amino acids. Germline V gives CDR1 SEHNR, CDR2 FQNEAQ (reference sequence). The CDR3 sequence is CASSPRLASNTGELFF. The CDR3 DNA sequence: TGTGCCAGCAGCCCCAGACTAGCGTCGAACACCGGGGAGCTGTTTTTT.

The sample holds a few counts of this clone. V usage is TRBV7-3 and J usage is TRBJ2-7, with 8 positions matching TRBD2. V dropped 2 bases and J dropped 0; count of bases not matched to a gene: 3. The CDR3 is 15 residues long. CDR1 is SGHTA and CDR2 is FQGTGA in the germline V gene. The CDR3, as DNA: TGTGCCAGCAGCTTAGGTAGCGGGGACTCCTACGAGCAGTACTTC. Translating gives CASSLGSGDSYEQYF.

CDR3 in DNA: TGTGCCAGCAGCCGCCGAAGAGGGACAGATGGCTACACCTTC. Protein product: CASSRRRGTDGYTF. The chain links TRBV5-8 to TRBJ1-2, with TRBD1 identical over 7 bases. Germline V CDR1 and CDR2: SGHTS, YDEGEE. V dropped 4 bases and J dropped 6; count of bases not matched to a gene: 9. This CDR3 has 14 residues.

DNA for the CDR3: TGCAGCGCTGCTAGCTTCGGCCTAGCGGGGAACTACGAGCAGTACTTC. It translates to CSAASFGLAGNYEQYF. This sequence joins TRBV29-1 and TRBJ2-7; 9 bases are shared with TRBD2. The J segment lost 3 bases and the V segment lost 7 bases, leaving 16 bases of the junction unmatched. This CDR3 contains 16 residues. CDR1 is SQVTM and CDR2 is ANQGSEA in the germline V gene.

Remarks on this clone: The junction departs from the called germline gene at one end, perhaps through a read error. The rearrangement joins TRBV11-2 to TRBJ2-7; no definite D call. Germline V CDR1 and CDR2: SGHAT, FQNNGV. The CDR3 totals 14 residues. The CDR3 DNA reads as TGTGCCAGCAGATTAGGGCGGAACTCCTACGAGCAGTACTTC. It specifies CASRLGRNSYEQYF.

This CDR3 is CASSRDVILGAMNTEAFF. The CDR3 nucleotides are TGTGCCAGCAGCCGAGATGTTATTCTGGGAGCCATGAACACTGAAGCTTTCTTT. The chain carries TRBV7-9 and TRBJ1-1; no reliable D call. Trimming removed 5 bases from V and 0 bases from J, with 22 bases in between. CDR1 SEHNR and CDR2 FQNEAQ come from the germline V gene (reference sequence). The length of the CDR3 is 18 residues.

This chain links TRBV5-6 with TRBJ2-5, with 7 bases that match TRBD2. The CDR3 runs to 13 residues. Germline-derived CDR1 and CDR2 are SGHDT and YYEEEE. Trimming cost V 9 bases and J 6 bases; bases outside gene matches: 11. CDR3 sequence: CATGGLAAKTQYF. The CDR3, as DNA: TGTGCCACCGGTGGGCTAGCGGCGAAGACCCAGTACTTC.

The chain uses TRBV6-2 or TRBV6-3 and TRBJ2-7; 7 positions agree with TRBD2. This CDR3 spans 15 amino acids. Germline V lookup: CDR1 MNHEY, CDR2 SVGEGT. J gave up 3 bases and V 4 bases, and 9 bases lay outside the gene matches. The CDR3 protein is CASSSTTTSLYEQYF. CDR3 bases: TGTGCCAGCAGTTCCACGACGACTAGCCTCTACGAGCAGTACTTC.

This chain links TRBV29-1 with TRBJ1-1; D unresolved. This CDR3 spans 12 amino acids. The V and J ends lost 3 bases and 0 bases respectively, with 5 bases between them. Germline lookup yields CDR1 SQVTM and CDR2 ANQGSEA. Here the CDR3 DNA reads TGCAGCGTTGAGGGCCTGAACACTGAAGCTTTCTTT. Amino acids: CSVEGLNTEAFF.

The chain recombines TRBV4-1 with TRBJ1-2; 12 nucleotides line up with TRBD1. Germline V gene data show CDR1 as MGHRA and CDR2 as YSYEKL. This CDR3 contains 18 residues. With V trimmed by 2 bases and J by 0 bases, 7 bases remained unmatched. The CDR3 DNA follows: TGCGCCAGCAGCCAACTACAGGGACAGGGGGCTGCTAACTATGGCTACACCTTC. Translating gives CASSQLQGQGAANYGYTF.

The rearrangement uses TRBV27 and TRBJ1-5; possibly TRBD1 for D (6 bases). Per germline, CDR1 MNHEY and CDR2 SMNVEV (reference sequence). V was shortened by 0 bases and J by 2 bases, with 11 bases between the two germline ends. This CDR3 has 16 residues. The CDR3 DNA follows: TGTGCCAGCAGTTTATCCTGGGGGCTTGGCAATCAGCCCCAGCATTTT. Its protein product is CASSLSWGLGNQPQHF.

The gene calls are TRBV3-1 (or the pseudogene TRBV3-2) and TRBJ1-1; no reliable D call. This CDR3 contains 14 residues. V shed 4 bases and J shed 4 bases, with 13 bases lying between them. From germline, CDR1 is LGHDT and CDR2 YNNKEL (reference sequence). The CDR3 region has the DNA TGTGCCAGCAGCCGAGAGGAGACGGGCACTGAAGCTTTCTTT. Translated: CASSREETGTEAFF.

The chain carries TRBV27 and TRBJ1-1, with TRBD1 identical over 8 bases. After removal of 3 bases from V and 4 bases from J, the junction contained 4 bases not matched to a gene. This CDR3 comprises 14 residues. Germline CDR1 reads MNHEY; CDR2 reads SMNVEV (reference sequence). CDR3 sequence: CASSFDRGSTEAFF. The DNA for the CDR3 is TGTGCCAGCAGTTTCGACAGGGGTTCCACTGAAGCTTTCTTT.

The chain joins TRBV27 to TRBJ2-1; 13 bases are shared with TRBD2. Trimming took 3 bases from V and 2 from J; bases not matched to a gene: 10. The CDR3 has 19 amino acids. The V gene's germline CDR1 is MNHEY and CDR2 SMNVEV (reference sequence). In DNA, the CDR3 is TGTGCCAGCAGTTTCACGGGACTAGCGGGATCCGGCACCTACAATGAGCAGTTCTTC. It encodes CASSFTGLAGSGTYNEQFF.

The rearrangement uses TRBV5-6 and TRBJ2-2, with D maybe TRBD1 (5 bases). V was pared by 7 bases and J by 7 bases, with 14 bases between. Germline values: CDR1 SGHDT, CDR2 YYEEEE. CDR3 length: 13 residues. CDR3 bases: TGTGCCAGCCAGGGTAGGCTGGTCGGGGAGCTGTTTTTT. Protein product: CASQGRLVGELFF. The variable domain in full, completed from reference TRBV5-6 and TRBJ2-2, reads DAGVTQSPTHLIKTRGQQVTLRCSPKSGHDTVSWYQQALGQGPQFIFQYYEEEERQRGNFPDRFSGHQFPNYSSELNVNALLLGDSALYLCASQGRLVGELFFGEGSRLTVL.

J is TRBJ2-3 and V is TRBV29-1; 7 nucleotides line up with TRBD2. CDR1 and CDR2 from the germline V gene are SQVTM and ANQGSEA. The length of the CDR3 is 14 residues. V dropped 4 bases and J dropped 3; count of bases not matched to a gene: 7. DNA for the CDR3: TGCAGCGTTGGAGGCGGGAGAGGGACAGATACGCAGTATTTT. Protein: CSVGGGRGTDTQYF.

The chain carries TRBV7-9 and TRBJ2-3; 7 positions agree with TRBD1. Germline lookup yields CDR1 SEHNR and CDR2 FQNEAQ (reference sequence). This CDR3 is 19 amino acids long. Germline trimming cut 0 bases from V and 0 bases from J; bases unmatched to any gene: 12. CDR3 nucleotide sequence: TGTGCCAGCAGCTTAGCCTCCGGGACAGATTCCACTAGCACAGATACGCAGTATTTT. It encodes CASSLASGTDSTSTDTQYF.